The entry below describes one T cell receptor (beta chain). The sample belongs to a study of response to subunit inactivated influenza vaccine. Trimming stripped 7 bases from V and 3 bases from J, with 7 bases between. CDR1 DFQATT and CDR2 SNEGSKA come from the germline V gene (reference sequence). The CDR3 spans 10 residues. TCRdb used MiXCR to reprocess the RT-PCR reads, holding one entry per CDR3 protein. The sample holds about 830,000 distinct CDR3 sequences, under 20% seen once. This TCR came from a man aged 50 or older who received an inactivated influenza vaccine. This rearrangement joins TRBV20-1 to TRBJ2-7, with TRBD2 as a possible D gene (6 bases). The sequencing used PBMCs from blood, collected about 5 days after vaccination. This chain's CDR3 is CSGGDYEQYF. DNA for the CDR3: TGCAGTGGGGGGGACTACGAGCAGTACTTC.